These 27 T cell receptor beta chains were sequenced from one sample in a study of blood T cell repertoires in COVID-19. Generated by immunoSEQ multiplex PCR, the TCRdb table keeps only in-frame clones and is missing some. Altogether roughly 140,000 clones are present, 65% to 85% being singletons, with the ten largest covering 3.7%. The specimen sequenced was peripheral blood. These receptors came from a woman at least 80 years old with acute or convalescent COVID-19.

The chain links TRBV5-1 to TRBJ2-3; 13 positions agree with TRBD2. The germline V gene encodes CDR1 SGHRS and CDR2 YFSETQ. The J segment lost 6 bases and the V segment lost 4 bases, leaving 5 bases of the junction unmatched. The CDR3 is 15 residues long. This chain's CDR3 is CASSLGLAGVDTQYF. The CDR3 DNA follows: TGCGCCAGCAGCCTCGGACTAGCGGGGGTGGATACGCAGTATTTT. Looking up the rest from reference TRBV5-1 and TRBJ2-3 gives the full variable domain: KAGVTQTPRYLIKTRGQQVTLSCSPISGHRSVSWYQQTPGQGLQFLFEYFSETQRNKGNFPGRFSGRQFSNSRSEMNVSTLELGDSALYLCASSLGLAGVDTQYFGPGTRLTVL.

In its sample, this clone was seen once. The V and J genes are TRBV18 and TRBJ2-2; 10 positions agree with TRBD1. Germline V gene sequence: CDR1 KGHSH, CDR2 LQKENI. V lost 6 bases and J lost 2; bases outside the gene matches: 6. This CDR3 contains 16 residues. CDR3 in amino acids: CASSDGTGANTGELFF. In DNA form, the CDR3 reads TGTGCCAGCTCGGACGGGACAGGGGCCAACACCGGGGAGCTGTTTTTT.

The rearrangement joins TRBV19 to TRBJ1-3; D uncertain. CDR3 size: 14 residues. Trimming removed 9 bases from V and 0 bases from J, with 12 bases in between. CDR1 LNHDA and CDR2 SQIVND come from the germline V gene (reference sequence). CDR3 region: CASARRPSGNTIYF. CDR3 coding DNA: TGTGCCAGCGCCAGGAGGCCCTCTGGAAACACCATATATTTT.

V gene TRBV7-2 combines with J gene TRBJ2-3; D perhaps matches TRBD1 (5 bases). CDR1 is SGHTA and CDR2 is FQGNSA in the germline V gene. The CDR3 has 15 residues. Trimming removed 1 base from V and 5 bases from J, with 13 bases in between. This CDR3 reads CASSLGGATEDTQYF. CDR3 DNA sequence: TGTGCCAGCAGCTTAGGTGGGGCTACCGAAGATACGCAGTATTTT.

The chain carries TRBV19 and TRBJ2-3, with TRBD2 identical over 12 bases. Germline V CDR1 and CDR2: LNHDA, SQIVND (reference sequence). With V trimmed by 4 bases and J by 6 bases, 11 bases remained unmatched. The CDR3 sequence is 17 residues long. DNA for the CDR3: TGTGCCAGTAGTACCTTGCGGGCTAGCGGGAGGGGGGATACGCAGTATTTT. Its translation: CASSTLRASGRGDTQYF.

V and J are TRBV18 and TRBJ1-3; D ambiguous. The CDR3 runs 15 residues. The germline CDR1 and CDR2 sequences are KGHSH and LQKENI. V was clipped by 3 bases and J by 4 bases, with 13 bases between them. Here the CDR3 DNA reads TGTGCCAGCTCACCGGTATCATCGCAGGGAAACACCATATATTTT. Its translation: CASSPVSSQGNTIYF.

This clone has a single count. The chain recombines TRBV14 with TRBJ1-5; 7 nucleotides align to TRBD1. CDR3 size: 16 residues. The V gene's germline CDR1 is SGHDN and CDR2 FVKESK. Trimming cost V 0 bases and J 4 bases; bases outside gene matches: 6. The CDR3 is CASSQEQTGQNQPQHF. Written as DNA, the CDR3 is TGTGCCAGCAGCCAAGAACAGACAGGGCAGAATCAGCCCCAGCATTTT.

V is TRBV14 and J is TRBJ1-1; 9 bases are a match to TRBD1. From germline, CDR1 is SGHDN and CDR2 FVKESK. Trimming took 1 base from V and 0 from J; bases not matched to a gene: 3. The CDR3 contains 16 residues. The CDR3: CASSQVGQGLNTEAFF. CDR3 sequence (DNA): TGTGCCAGCAGCCAAGTGGGACAGGGCTTGAACACTGAAGCTTTCTTT.

This chain joins TRBV13 and TRBJ1-6; the D gene is possibly TRBD1 (5 bases). With 7 bases removed from V and 11 bases from J, the gap between germline ends came to 21 bases. The CDR3 loop spans 15 amino acids. Germline CDR1 is PRHDT and CDR2 is FYEKMQ (reference sequence). The CDR3 here is CASNFLGQGGTPLHF. CDR3 in DNA: TGTGCCAGCAACTTCCTGGGGCAGGGAGGTACACCCCTCCACTTT.

The chain carries TRBV10-3 and TRBJ2-7; 7 bases match TRBD1. CDR3 length equals 14 residues. Unmatched junction bases numbered 8, after V lost 3 bases and J lost 6 bases. Germline-derived CDR1 and CDR2 are ENHRY and SYGVKD. The CDR3 region is CAISEQTGSGEQYF. In DNA form, the CDR3 reads TGTGCCATCAGTGAACAGACAGGGAGCGGCGAGCAGTACTTC.

A note on this clone: An end of the junction does not agree with germline; a read error may underlie this. The J gene is TRBJ1-1, the V gene TRBV7-7, with D hard to call. This CDR3 region has 13 residues. CDR1 is SSHAT and CDR2 is FNYEAQ in the germline V gene (reference sequence). CDR3 sequence: CASSSLPGTEAFF. The CDR3 DNA sequence: TGTGCTAGCAGCTCCCTTCCCGGTACTGAAGCTTTCTTT.

The chain's CDR3 is CASSLISQETQYF. In nucleotides, the CDR3 is TGTGCCAGCAGTTTAATTAGTCAAGAGACCCAGTACTTC. The chain couples TRBV27 to TRBJ2-5; D remains ambiguous. Trimming stripped 2 bases from V and 2 bases from J, with 6 bases between. Looked up from germline, CDR1 is MNHEY and CDR2 is SMNVEV (reference sequence). The CDR3 is 13 amino acids.

The chain links TRBV3-1 (or the pseudogene TRBV3-2) to TRBJ1-1; a weak D match, TRBD1 (6 bases). CDR3 length: 13 residues. Germline CDR1 and CDR2: LGHDT and YNNKEL (reference sequence). V dropped 4 bases and J dropped 5 bases, with 11 bases sitting between them. The chain's CDR3 is CASSRQGKTEAFF. The CDR3 region has the DNA TGTGCCAGCAGCCGGCAGGGGAAAACTGAAGCTTTCTTT.

The chain joins TRBV6-1 to TRBJ2-3; TRBD2 aligns across 9 bases. Per the germline V gene, CDR1 is MNHNS and CDR2 is SASEGT. The CDR3 extends over 17 amino acids. J was trimmed by 3 bases and V by 2 bases; bases with no gene match: 9. The CDR3 bases are TGTGCCAGCAGTGAATATGTAGCGGGAGATGGTACAGATACGCAGTATTTT. This codes for CASSEYVAGDGTDTQYF.

The chain recombines TRBV2 with TRBJ1-5; D perhaps matches TRBD1 (6 bases). Germline V gives CDR1 SNHLY, CDR2 FYNNEI. The CDR3 totals 16 residues. V was clipped by 8 bases and J by 3 bases, with 20 bases between them. In nucleotides, the CDR3 is TGTGCCAGCGCGGGGGCGGGGGACCCGGCCAATCAGCCCCAGCATTTT. Protein: CASAGAGDPANQPQHF.

This chain joins TRBV5-1 and TRBJ2-3, with D possibly matching TRBD1 (5 bases). The CDR3 sequence is 14 residues long. Trimming shortened V by 4 bases and J by 4 bases, and 13 bases separated the two germline ends. Germline CDR1 and CDR2: SGHRS and YFSETQ. For the CDR3, the DNA is TGCGCCAGCAGCCCTGGACAAATGGCAGATACGCAGTATTTT. Its translation: CASSPGQMADTQYF.

The chain has TRBV18 and TRBJ2-5, with 7 bases fitting TRBD2. V gave up 3 bases and J gave up 4 bases; unmatched junction bases: 11. The CDR3 loop spans 16 amino acids. Germline V gene lookup returns CDR1 KGHSH and CDR2 LQKENI. CDR3 amino acids: CASSPPGGTAGETQYF. In DNA, the CDR3 is TGTGCCAGCTCACCGCCCGGGGGGACGGCTGGAGAGACCCAGTACTTC.

The V gene is TRBV5-6, the J gene TRBJ1-4; TRBD1 agrees at 9 bases. There are 15 residues in the CDR3. Germline V CDR1 and CDR2: SGHDT, YYEEEE. V trimming: 3 bases; J trimming: 7 bases; junction bases outside the gene matches: 7. CDR3 sequence reads: CASSSLQGAIEKLFF. The CDR3, as DNA: TGTGCCAGCAGCTCACTACAGGGGGCAATTGAAAAACTGTTTTTT.

The chain carries TRBV7-2 and TRBJ1-3; D is unclear. The germline V gene has CDR1 SGHTA and CDR2 FQGNSA. V was cut by 3 bases and J by 0 bases, with 12 bases left in between. CDR3 length: 16 residues. The CDR3 here is CASSFPARSSGNTIYF. The CDR3 DNA is TGTGCCAGCAGCTTTCCCGCTCGTAGCTCTGGAAACACCATATATTTT.

The V and J genes are TRBV11-2 and TRBJ2-7; 7 bases are a match to TRBD2. The CDR3 covers 15 residues. Trimming removed 1 base from V and 2 bases from J; junction bases left unmatched: 5. Germline CDR1 is SGHAT and CDR2 is FQNNGV. This CDR3 is CASSLAGGGTYEQYF. The CDR3 DNA is TGTGCCAGCAGCTTAGCGGGGGGTGGAACCTACGAGCAGTACTTC.

The chain recombines TRBV7-9 with TRBJ1-3; 9 bases fit TRBD1. V dropped 5 bases and J dropped 4; count of bases not matched to a gene: 6. The CDR3 length is 15 residues. The germline gives CDR1 SEHNR, CDR2 FQNEAQ (reference sequence). The CDR3 loop is CASSPQGQGGNTIYF. CDR3 coding DNA: TGTGCCAGCAGCCCACAAGGACAGGGGGGAAACACCATATATTTT.

V is TRBV5-6 and J is TRBJ2-7; 10 bases fit TRBD1. There are 14 residues in the CDR3. Germline CDR1 is SGHDT and CDR2 is YYEEEE. Trimming removed 3 bases from V and 2 bases from J; junction bases left unmatched: 2. CDR3 sequence: CASSSGQGTYEQYF. As DNA, the CDR3 is TGTGCCAGCAGCTCGGGACAGGGGACCTACGAGCAGTACTTC.

V is TRBV6-2 or TRBV6-3 and J is TRBJ2-2; 9 bases are shared with TRBD2. This CDR3 region has 16 residues. V trimming: 2 bases; J trimming: 1 base; junction bases outside the gene matches: 2. From germline, CDR1 is MNHEY and CDR2 SVGEGT. DNA of the CDR3: TGTGCCAGCAGTTACCCTAGCGGGGTGAACACCGGGGAGCTGTTTTTT. It yields the protein CASSYPSGVNTGELFF.

The table lists this clone with a count of one. This rearrangement joins TRBV7-3 to TRBJ1-1, with 8 bases aligning to TRBD1. Germline V CDR1 and CDR2: SGHTA, FQGTGA. With 3 bases clipped from V and 6 bases from J, the junction kept 3 bases outside the gene matches. The CDR3 runs 13 residues. The CDR3 region has the DNA TGTGCCAGCAGCTTTACAGGGGGAGCTGAAGCTTTCTTT. This translates into CASSFTGGAEAFF.

The gene calls are TRBV11-2 and TRBJ2-1; TRBD2 aligns across 9 bases. V shed 0 bases and J 1 base; nucleotides not matched to a gene: 7. This CDR3 has 18 amino acids. Per germline, CDR1 SGHAT and CDR2 FQNNGV. The CDR3 nucleotides read TGTGCCAGCAGCTTAGATTTACCTAGCGGGACGTCCTACAATGAGCAGTTCTTC. It is translated as CASSLDLPSGTSYNEQFF.

This clone has a handful of counts. The chain joins TRBV6-5 to TRBJ1-2; 10 bases match TRBD1. Germline assignment: CDR1 MNHEY and CDR2 SVGAGI. With V trimmed by 6 bases and J by 8 bases, 9 bases remained unmatched. This CDR3 region has 14 residues. The CDR3 reads CASRVRTGGVGYTF. The CDR3 DNA sequence: TGTGCCAGCAGGGTCAGGACAGGGGGTGTGGGCTACACCTTC.

The chain couples TRBV2 to TRBJ1-1, with D hard to call. Germline values: CDR1 SNHLY, CDR2 FYNNEI. V was shortened by 7 bases and J by 11 bases, with 29 bases between the two germline ends. The CDR3 runs 16 residues. The CDR3 DNA is TGTGCCAGCATGCCGCAAGGTGGTGGTGTAGCCGCATGGGCTTTCTTT. It is translated as CASMPQGGGVAAWAFF. Full variable domain (remainder filled in from reference TRBV2 and TRBJ1-1): EPEVTQTPSHQVTQMGQEVILRCVPISNHLYFYWYRQILGQKVEFLVSFYNNEISEKSEIFDDQFSVERPDGSNFTLKIRSTKLEDSAMYFCASMPQGGGVAAWAFFGQGTRLTVV.